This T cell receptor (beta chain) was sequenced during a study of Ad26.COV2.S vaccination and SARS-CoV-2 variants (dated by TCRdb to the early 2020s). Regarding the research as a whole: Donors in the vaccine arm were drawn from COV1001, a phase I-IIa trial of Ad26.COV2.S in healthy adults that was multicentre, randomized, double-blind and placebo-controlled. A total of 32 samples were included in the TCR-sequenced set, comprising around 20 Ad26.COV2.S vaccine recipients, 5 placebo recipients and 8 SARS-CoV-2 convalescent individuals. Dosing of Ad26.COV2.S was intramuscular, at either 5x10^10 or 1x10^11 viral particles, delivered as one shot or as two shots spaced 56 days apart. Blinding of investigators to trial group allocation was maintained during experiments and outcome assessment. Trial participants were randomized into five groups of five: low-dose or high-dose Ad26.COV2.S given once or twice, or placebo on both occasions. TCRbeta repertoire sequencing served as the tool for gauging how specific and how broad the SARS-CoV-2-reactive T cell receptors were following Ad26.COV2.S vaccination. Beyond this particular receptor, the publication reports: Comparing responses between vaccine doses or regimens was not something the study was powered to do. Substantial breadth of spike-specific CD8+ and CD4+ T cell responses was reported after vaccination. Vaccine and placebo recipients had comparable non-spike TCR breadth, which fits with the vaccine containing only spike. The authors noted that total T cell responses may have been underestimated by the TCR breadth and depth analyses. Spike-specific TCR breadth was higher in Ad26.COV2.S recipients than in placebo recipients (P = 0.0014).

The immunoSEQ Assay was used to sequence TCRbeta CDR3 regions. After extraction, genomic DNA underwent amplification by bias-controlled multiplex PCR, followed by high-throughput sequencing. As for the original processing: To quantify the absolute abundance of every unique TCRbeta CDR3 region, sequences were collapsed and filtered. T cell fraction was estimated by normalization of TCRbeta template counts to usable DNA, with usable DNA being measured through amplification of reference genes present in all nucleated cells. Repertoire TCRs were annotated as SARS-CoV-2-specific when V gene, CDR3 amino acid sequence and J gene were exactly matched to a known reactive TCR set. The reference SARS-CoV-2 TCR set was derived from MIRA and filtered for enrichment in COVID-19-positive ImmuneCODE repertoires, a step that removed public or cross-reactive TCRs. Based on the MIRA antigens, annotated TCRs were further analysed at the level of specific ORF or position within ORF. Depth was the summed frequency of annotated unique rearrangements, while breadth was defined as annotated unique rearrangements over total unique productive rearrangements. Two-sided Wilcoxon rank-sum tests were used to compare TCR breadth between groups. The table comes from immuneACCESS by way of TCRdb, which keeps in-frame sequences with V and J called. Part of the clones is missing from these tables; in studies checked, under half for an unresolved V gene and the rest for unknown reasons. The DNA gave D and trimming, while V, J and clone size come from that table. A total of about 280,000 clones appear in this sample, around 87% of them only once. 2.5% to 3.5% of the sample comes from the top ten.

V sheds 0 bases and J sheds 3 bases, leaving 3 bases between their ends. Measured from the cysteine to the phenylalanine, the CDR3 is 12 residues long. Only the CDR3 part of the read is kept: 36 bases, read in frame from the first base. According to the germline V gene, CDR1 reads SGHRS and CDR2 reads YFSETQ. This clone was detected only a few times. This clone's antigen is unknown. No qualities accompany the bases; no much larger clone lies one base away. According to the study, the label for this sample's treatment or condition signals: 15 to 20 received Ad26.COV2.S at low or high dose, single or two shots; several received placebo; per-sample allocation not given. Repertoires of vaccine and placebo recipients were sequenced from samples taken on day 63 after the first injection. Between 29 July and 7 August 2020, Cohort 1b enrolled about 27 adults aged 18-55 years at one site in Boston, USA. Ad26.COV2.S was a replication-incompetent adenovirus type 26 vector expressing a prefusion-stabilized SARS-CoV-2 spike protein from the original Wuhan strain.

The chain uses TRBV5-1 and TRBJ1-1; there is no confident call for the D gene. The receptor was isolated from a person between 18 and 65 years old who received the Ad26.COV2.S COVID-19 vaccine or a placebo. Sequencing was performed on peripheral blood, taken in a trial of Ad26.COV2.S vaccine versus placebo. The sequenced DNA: TGCGCCAGCAGCTTGGGGGACACTGAAGCTTTCTTT. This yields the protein CASSLGDTEAFF. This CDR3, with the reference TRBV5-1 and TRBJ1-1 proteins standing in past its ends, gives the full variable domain KAGVTQTPRYLIKTRGQQVTLSCSPISGHRSVSWYQQTPGQGLQFLFEYFSETQRNKGNFPGRFSGRQFSNSRSEMNVSTLELGDSALYLCASSLGDTEAFFGQGTRLTVV.